A selection of T cell receptor beta chains follows, all from one sample in a study of T cell changes during pregnancy in multiple sclerosis. Here immunoSEQ multiplex PCR was the method, and the copy in TCRdb shows in-frame clones only, minus some. This sample has fewer than 60,000 clones, with 94% found just once. The source was CD4+ T cells from peripheral blood mononuclear cells, collected in the third trimester of pregnancy. These receptors were taken from a female donor with multiple sclerosis, enrolled in a pregnancy study. The conserved cysteine and the conserved F or W are not part of the CDR3 here. Fields, in order: CDR3 protein, J gene, clone size, CDR3 length, D gene, V gene. D genes are given only for firm matches. Part of the rows lack a size; the others show once, few, many or a class for expanded clones.

ASSAGRGMGETQY	TRBJ2-5	NA	13	TRBD2	TRBV9
ASSQVGGSNEQF	TRBJ2-1	NA	12	TRBD2	TRBV4-2
TSSQGLGGDTDTQY	TRBJ2-3	NA	14	NA	TRBV1
ASSYRVDYTIY	TRBJ1-3	once	11	NA	TRBV28
ASSLAGGPLGDTQY	TRBJ2-3	NA	14	TRBD2	TRBV27
ARSVQGGEKLF	TRBJ1-4	NA	11	NA	TRBV5-3
ASSVAAGGFTDTQY	TRBJ2-3	NA	14	TRBD2	TRBV9
ASSFLAGLSYEQY	TRBJ2-7	NA	13	TRBD2	TRBV5-1
ASTQDPGANYGYT	TRBJ1-2	NA	13	NA	TRBV7-8
ASSLDRGTEAF	TRBJ1-1	NA	11	TRBD1	TRBV27
ASRTSGGITDTQY	TRBJ2-3	NA	13	TRBD2	TRBV5-1
ASHPGQGDRGGYT	TRBJ1-2	NA	13	TRBD1	TRBV27
ASSIVVQEQF	TRBJ2-1	NA	10	NA	TRBV19
ASRPTDRGYRT	TRBJ1-2	NA	11	TRBD1	TRBV19
ASSPQSGSYNEQF	TRBJ2-1	NA	13	NA	TRBV18
ASSKTTGQGTDGYT	TRBJ1-2	NA	14	TRBD1	TRBV7-9
ASSMFGTRGETQY	TRBJ2-5	NA	13	TRBD2	TRBV19
ASSLLAGGSPYEQY	TRBJ2-7	few	14	TRBD2	TRBV27
ASIPTGSHGETQY	TRBJ2-5	NA	13	NA	TRBV6-6
ASSDPGLAEVDTQY	TRBJ2-3	NA	14	TRBD2	TRBV28
ASLRAGRSGGYT	TRBJ1-2	NA	12	NA	TRBV19
ASSAAGGTTDTQY	TRBJ2-3	NA	13	TRBD2	TRBV25-1
ASRSNQETQY	TRBJ2-5	NA	10	NA	TRBV6-1
ASSADRGNEKLF	TRBJ1-4	NA	12	TRBD1	TRBV9
ASSSTGGGDGYT	TRBJ1-2	NA	12	NA	TRBV7-9
ASSLVTSGRAKETQY	TRBJ2-5	few	15	TRBD2	TRBV7-8
ASSSRISSYNSPLH	TRBJ1-6	NA	14	NA	TRBV7-2
ASSLDLSYSTDTQY	TRBJ2-3	NA	14	NA	TRBV7-2
ASSEVRTGEETQY	TRBJ2-5	NA	13	TRBD1	TRBV2
ASSVDGTGSGNTIY	TRBJ1-3	few	14	TRBD1	TRBV9
ASSFGPDRGETQY	TRBJ2-5	NA	13	TRBD1	TRBV11-2
ASSLGTGLYEQY	TRBJ2-7	NA	12	NA	TRBV21-1
SAITGTGYT	TRBJ1-2	NA	9	NA	TRBV20-1
ASSTRRTSGILETQY	TRBJ2-5	NA	15	TRBD2	TRBV11-3
ASSLVRLVPGELF	TRBJ2-2	NA	13	NA	TRBV7-8
ASSLLGAGGAGYT	TRBJ1-2	NA	13	TRBD1	TRBV27
ASSSTLTVTNYGYT	TRBJ1-2	NA	14	NA	TRBV5-1
ASSSFSDRPYEQY	TRBJ2-7	NA	13	NA	TRBV28
ASARDRYNSPLH	TRBJ1-6	NA	12	TRBD1	TRBV27
ASSLPGGTETQY	TRBJ2-5	NA	12	TRBD1	TRBV5-4
ASKVDYSSYEQY	TRBJ2-7	NA	12	NA	TRBV6-1
ATRTGPNTEAF	TRBJ1-1	NA	11	TRBD1	TRBV10-3
ASSEFETGIYNEQF	TRBJ2-1	NA	14	NA	TRBV6-1
AISRTGGSYNEQF	TRBJ2-1	once	13	TRBD1	TRBV10-3
ATRREPEETQY	TRBJ2-5	NA	11	NA	TRBV10-1
ASSIGLGYT	TRBJ1-2	NA	9	NA	TRBV19
ASSPGDISNQPQH	TRBJ1-5	NA	13	NA	TRBV9
ASSPQGNANEKLF	TRBJ1-4	NA	13	NA	TRBV18
ASSIGQGGPGNTIY	TRBJ1-3	NA	14	NA	TRBV19
ATSSHSGRQETQY	TRBJ2-5	NA	13	NA	TRBV15
ASSKRQFNPQGTNTEAF	TRBJ1-1	NA	17	NA	TRBV21-1
ASSVQGIEQF	TRBJ2-1	NA	10	NA	TRBV25-1
AGGTGNQPQH	TRBJ1-5	NA	10	TRBD1	TRBV30
ASSLVEGDQPQH	TRBJ1-5	NA	12	NA	TRBV7-8
ASSEMSVMRVYEQF	TRBJ2-1	once	14	NA	TRBV6-1